Below, 8 T cell receptor beta chains from the same sample are listed, as sequenced in a study of beta chain features in type 1 diabetes. The authors reverse transcribed all of the isolated RNA, so sequencing captured expressed TCRB transcripts. Repertoires were generated with immunoSEQ multiplex PCR, while TCRdb's copy carries only in-frame clones and drops some. The sample shows hundreds of thousands of clones, around 30% of them seen only once. Sequencing input: naive CD4+ T cells from blood. The receptors derive from a man younger than 30 in good health.

This clone was seen only a few times. The rearrangement joins TRBV10-3 to TRBJ2-5, with a possible D match to TRBD1 (5 bases). The ends were cut back, 0 bases at V and 7 bases at J, with 9 bases in the middle. CDR3 length equals 13 residues. Germline CDR1 ENHRY, CDR2 SYGVKD. The CDR3 nucleotides are TGTGCCATCAGTGAGTCGCGCCAGGGGACCCAGTACTTC. Residues: CAISESRQGTQYF.

There are a few counts of this clone. This chain links TRBV10-3 with TRBJ2-1; 11 bases are a match to TRBD2. CDR1 ENHRY and CDR2 SYGVKD come from the germline V gene. This CDR3 contains 15 residues. The junction had 9 bases not matched to a gene; V was cut back by 8 bases and J by 6 bases. The CDR3 here is CAIALLAGELNEQFF. The CDR3 DNA reads as TGTGCCATCGCCTTACTAGCGGGAGAACTCAATGAGCAGTTCTTC.

The rearrangement joins TRBV4-1 to TRBJ2-2, with 9 bases identical to TRBD1. The length of the CDR3 is 15 residues. Germline V CDR1 and CDR2: MGHRA, YSYEKL. J was trimmed by 4 bases and V by 1 base; bases with no gene match: 1. DNA for the CDR3: TGCGCCAGCAGCCAAGTGGGACAGGGCACCGGGGAGCTGTTTTTT. This codes for CASSQVGQGTGELFF.

Written as DNA, the CDR3 is TGTGCCACCAGCAGTGAGTTTTCGGGCGGGAGGTTCCACGAGCAGTACTTC. As protein: CATSSEFSGGRFHEQYF. The rearrangement uses TRBV15 and TRBJ2-7, with 8 bases identical to TRBD2. Germline V gene data show CDR1 as LNHNV and CDR2 as YYDKDF (reference sequence). J was trimmed by 5 bases and V by 3 bases; bases with no gene match: 15. The CDR3 has 17 amino acids.

The chain carries TRBV15 and TRBJ2-7; TRBD1 aligns across 8 bases. V shed 0 bases and J 4 bases; nucleotides not matched to a gene: 5. The CDR3 length is 15 residues. Per germline, CDR1 LNHNV and CDR2 YYDKDF (reference sequence). The CDR3 is CATSRDPGGMYEQYF. The CDR3 DNA sequence: TGTGCCACCAGCAGAGATCCAGGGGGCATGTACGAGCAGTACTTC. The full variable domain, with the rest looked up from reference TRBV15 and TRBJ2-7, is DAMVIQNPRYQVTQFGKPVTLSCSQTLNHNVMYWYQQKSSQAPKLLFHYYDKDFNNEADTPDNFQSRRPNTSFCFLDIRSPGLGDTAMYLCATSRDPGGMYEQYFGPGTRLTVT.

The table lists this clone with a few counts. The rearrangement joins TRBV7-9 to TRBJ2-1; 11 nucleotides agree with TRBD2. Germline CDR1 SEHNR, CDR2 FQNEAQ (reference sequence). V trimming: 5 bases; J trimming: 7 bases; junction bases outside the gene matches: 10. The length of the CDR3 is 16 residues. The DNA of the CDR3 is TGTGCCAGCAGCCAGAAAGGGACTAGCGGACAAAATGAGCAGTTCTTC. Translating gives CASSQKGTSGQNEQFF.

This clone has only a few counts. This same CDR3 is encoded by further DNA sequences in the sample. V is TRBV25-1 and J is TRBJ2-7; D call uncertain. This CDR3 spans 13 amino acids. Germline loops: CDR1 MGHDK, CDR2 SYGVNS. V was pared by 3 bases and J by 1 base, with 7 bases between. The CDR3 loop reads CASSEAASYEQYF. The CDR3 region has the DNA TGTGCCAGCAGTGAGGCTGCTTCCTACGAGCAGTACTTC.

The J gene is TRBJ1-2, the V gene TRBV15; 10 bases agree with TRBD1. The CDR3 length is 14 residues. Germline trimming cut 1 base from V and 5 bases from J; bases unmatched to any gene: 1. Germline V CDR1 and CDR2: LNHNV, YYDKDF (reference sequence). Here the CDR3 reads CATSRGTGGYGYTF. CDR3 bases: TGTGCCACCAGCAGAGGGACAGGGGGATATGGCTACACCTTC.